The 25 T cell receptor beta chains given below trace back to one sample, sequenced in a study of T cell responses to AZD1222 COVID-19 vaccine. Data came from immunoSEQ multiplex PCR; TCRdb stores just in-frame clones and leaves some out. The sample lists approximately 130,000 clones, 85% to 90% occurring once. Here the sequenced sample was peripheral blood, taken on day 0 of MenACWY control vaccination. The origin of the receptors is an adult in good health.

The chain has TRBV3-1 (or the pseudogene TRBV3-2) and TRBJ1-1, with no clear D. V was cut by 3 bases and J by 1 base, with 6 bases left in between. Per germline, CDR1 LGHDT and CDR2 YNNKEL (reference sequence). This CDR3 contains 13 residues. CDR3 in amino acids: CASSHHGNTEAFF. The CDR3 region has the DNA TGTGCCAGCAGCCATCATGGGAACACTGAAGCTTTCTTT.

This chain joins TRBV28 and TRBJ2-3; 11 bases fit TRBD2. J was trimmed by 3 bases and V by 6 bases; bases with no gene match: 5. Germline V gives CDR1 MDHEN, CDR2 SYDVKM. The CDR3 loop spans 15 amino acids. CDR3 sequence: CASRTSGTGTDTQYF. As DNA, the CDR3 is TGTGCCAGCAGGACTAGCGGGACCGGGACAGATACGCAGTATTTT.

This clone was observed once. CDR3 region: CAWSSEYEQYF. CDR3 nucleotides: TGTGCCTGGAGCTCGGAGTACGAGCAGTACTTC. The chain joins TRBV30 to TRBJ2-7; no clear D. The CDR3 covers 11 residues. Germline CDR1 is GTSNPN and CDR2 is SVGIG (reference sequence). V lost 3 bases and J 4 bases, leaving 7 bases between the germline ends. Complete variable domain (other parts from reference TRBV30 and TRBJ2-7): SQTIHQWPATLVQPVGSPLSLECTVEGTSNPNLYWYRQAAGRGLQLLFYSVGIGQISSEVPQNLSASRPQDRQFILSSKKLLLSDSGFYLCAWSSEYEQYFGPGTRLTVT.

The chain employs TRBV11-3 and TRBJ2-7; D not certain. With 4 bases removed from V and 9 bases from J, the gap between germline ends came to 13 bases. The CDR3 runs 12 residues. Germline CDR1 reads SGHNT; CDR2 reads YENEEA. The CDR3 DNA reads as TGTGCCAGCAGCTCCAGGAATGCCGGGCAGTACTTC. It translates to CASSSRNAGQYF.

The rearrangement links TRBV5-4 to TRBJ2-1; no reliable D call. CDR3 length equals 15 residues. V dropped 4 bases and J dropped 0 bases, with 11 bases sitting between them. CDR1 SGHNT and CDR2 YYREEE come from the germline V gene (reference sequence). The CDR3 DNA follows: TGTGCCAGCAGCATCGGCCCGGACTCCTACAATGAGCAGTTCTTC. Translating gives CASSIGPDSYNEQFF. The entire variable domain, with the rest obtained from reference TRBV5-4 and TRBJ2-1, is as follows: ETGVTQSPTHLIKTRGQQVTLRCSSQSGHNTVSWYQQALGQGPQFIFQYYREEENGRGNFPPRFSGLQFPNYSSELNVNALELDDSALYLCASSIGPDSYNEQFFGPGTRLTVL.

As regards this clone: Other DNA sequences in the same sample also yield this CDR3. The chain has TRBV19 and TRBJ1-1, with a weak D call TRBD1 (5 bases). CDR3 length: 14 residues. Trimming shortened V by 5 bases and J by 1 base, and 11 bases separated the two germline ends. Germline CDR1 reads LNHDA; CDR2 reads SQIVND (reference sequence). DNA of the CDR3: TGTGCCAGTAGTGTCCAGGGTGGGAACACTGAAGCTTTCTTT. Its protein is CASSVQGGNTEAFF.

In DNA form, the CDR3 reads TGCGCCAGCAGCTTGGCTAGGACCGGGGAGCTGTTTTTT. Translated, it gives CASSLARTGELFF. This chain joins TRBV5-1 and TRBJ2-2; the D is unclear. The CDR3 runs to 13 residues. Trimming took off 0 bases at V and 5 bases at J, with 5 bases between the two ends. Germline V CDR1 and CDR2: SGHRS, YFSETQ.

This clone was observed a single time. The chain couples TRBV30 to TRBJ1-3; no reliable D call. Germline loops: CDR1 GTSNPN, CDR2 SVGIG (reference sequence). CDR3 length: 13 residues. The V and J ends lost 5 bases and 0 bases respectively, with 8 bases between them. DNA of the CDR3: TGTGCCTGGGCAAGCGACTCTGGAAACACCATATATTTT. Its translation: CAWASDSGNTIYF.

The chain has TRBV18 and TRBJ1-1, with 7 bases matching TRBD1. The V gene's germline CDR1 is KGHSH and CDR2 LQKENI. Unmatched junction bases numbered 6, after V lost 3 bases and J lost 5 bases. The CDR3 runs 14 residues. Written as DNA, the CDR3 is TGTGCCAGCTCACCGGACAGGTTGGGGACTGAAGCTTTCTTT. As protein: CASSPDRLGTEAFF.

The chain employs TRBV5-8 and TRBJ2-2; D not resolved. Trimming removed 2 bases from V and 4 bases from J, with 9 bases in between. Germline assignment: CDR1 SGHTS and CDR2 YDEGEE. The length of the CDR3 is 14 residues. The CDR3 is CASSFNLGTGELFF. In DNA, the CDR3 is TGTGCCAGCAGCTTTAATCTGGGCACCGGGGAGCTGTTTTTT.

This chain connects TRBV19 to TRBJ2-1, with a possible D match to TRBD2 (5 bases). CDR3 length: 16 amino acids. Germline V gives CDR1 LNHDA, CDR2 SQIVND (reference sequence). The V and J ends lost 1 base and 4 bases respectively, with 14 bases between them. DNA of the CDR3: TGTGCCAGTAGTATAGGGTCTAGCTTTCATTACAATGAGCAGTTCTTC. It encodes CASSIGSSFHYNEQFF.

The V and J genes are TRBV5-5 and TRBJ1-5; 7 bases match TRBD1. V shed 0 bases and J 2 bases; nucleotides not matched to a gene: 5. The CDR3 extends over 16 amino acids. Germline V gene sequence: CDR1 SGHKS, CDR2 YYEKEE (reference sequence). CDR3 residues: CASSLGQGRRNQPQHF. The CDR3 DNA reads TGTGCCAGCAGCTTGGGACAGGGACGGCGCAATCAGCCCCAGCATTTT.

This chain joins TRBV6-1 and TRBJ1-1; TRBD1 might be the D (6 bases). Germline V CDR1 and CDR2: MNHNS, SASEGT. The germline V and J ends were trimmed by 3 bases and 6 bases, with 14 bases remaining between them. The CDR3 sequence is 14 residues long. The CDR3 region is CASSEGAKGAEAFF. The CDR3 nucleotides read TGTGCCAGCAGTGAGGGGGCCAAGGGCGCTGAAGCTTTCTTT.

The chain has TRBV19 and TRBJ2-3, with TRBD1 identical over 8 bases. V lost 7 bases, J lost 6 bases, and 12 bases stayed unmatched. The CDR3 sequence is 15 residues long. The germline CDR1 and CDR2 sequences are LNHDA and SQIVND (reference sequence). CDR3 in DNA: TGTGCCAGTAACAACAGGGGGTCCACCCTTGATACGCAGTATTTT. It codes for CASNNRGSTLDTQYF.

The V and J genes are TRBV3-1 (or the pseudogene TRBV3-2) and TRBJ2-1; 12 bases align to TRBD2. The CDR3 length is 17 residues. From germline, CDR1 is LGHDT and CDR2 YNNKEL (reference sequence). V lost 5 bases, J lost 1 base, and 6 bases stayed unmatched. This CDR3 reads CASSSSGRARSYNEQFF. DNA for the CDR3: TGTGCCAGCAGCTCTAGCGGGAGGGCCAGGTCCTACAATGAGCAGTTCTTC.

The chain links TRBV10-3 to TRBJ1-5, with D perhaps matching TRBD1 (5 bases). CDR1 ENHRY and CDR2 SYGVKD come from the germline V gene. Trimming stripped 2 bases from V and 2 bases from J, with 10 bases between. The CDR3 has 15 residues. The DNA for the CDR3 is TGTGCCATCAGTGAGAGGGGTGCGGGCAATCAGCCCCAGCATTTT. Its translation is CAISERGAGNQPQHF.

The V call is TRBV4-3, the J call TRBJ2-6; D is perhaps TRBD2 (5 bases). CDR1 is LGHNA and CDR2 is YSLEER in the germline V gene. Trimming took off 0 bases at V and 1 base at J, with 10 bases between the two ends. There are 17 residues in the CDR3. CDR3 nucleotide sequence: TGCGCCAGCAGCCAAGATGGAGGAGCTTCTGGGGCCAACGTCCTGACTTTC. Protein product: CASSQDGGASGANVLTF.

This sequence joins TRBV13 and TRBJ1-2; D is perhaps TRBD1 (5 bases). Germline CDR1 and CDR2: PRHDT and FYEKMQ (reference sequence). V was shortened by 2 bases and J by 7 bases, with 14 bases between the two germline ends. The CDR3 contains 14 residues. The CDR3 DNA follows: TGTGCCAGCAGCTTAATTTATGGGGGTAGTGGCTACACCTTC. Encoded protein: CASSLIYGGSGYTF. Full variable domain (missing parts from reference TRBV13 and TRBJ1-2): AAGVIQSPRHLIKEKRETATLKCYPIPRHDTVYWYQQGPGQDPQFLISFYEKMQSDKGSIPDRFSAQQFSDYHSELNMSSLELGDSALYFCASSLIYGGSGYTFGSGTRLTVV.

V gene TRBV5-1 combines with J gene TRBJ1-2, with 7 nucleotides matching TRBD1. Germline CDR1 is SGHRS and CDR2 is YFSETQ. The CDR3 runs to 15 residues. V shed 3 bases and J 2 bases; nucleotides not matched to a gene: 7. The CDR3 spells CASSSNGQANYGYTF. CDR3 in DNA: TGCGCCAGCAGCTCGAACGGACAGGCCAACTATGGCTACACCTTC.

The J gene is TRBJ1-5, the V gene TRBV5-1; no clear D. Germline V gene lookup returns CDR1 SGHRS and CDR2 YFSETQ. The V and J ends lost 6 bases and 5 bases respectively, with 18 bases between them. There are 15 residues in the CDR3. Here the CDR3 DNA reads TGCGCCAGCAAATTAACGATCGGAGGAGATCAGCCCCAGCATTTT. Translated, it gives CASKLTIGGDQPQHF. The variable domain in full, completed from reference TRBV5-1 and TRBJ1-5, reads KAGVTQTPRYLIKTRGQQVTLSCSPISGHRSVSWYQQTPGQGLQFLFEYFSETQRNKGNFPGRFSGRQFSNSRSEMNVSTLELGDSALYLCASKLTIGGDQPQHFGDGTRLSIL.

The rearrangement joins TRBV9 to TRBJ2-7; unclear D gene. V shed 1 base and J shed 7 bases, with 12 bases lying between them. Germline V lookup: CDR1 SGDLS, CDR2 YYNGEE. The CDR3 has 13 residues. CDR3 coding DNA: TGTGCCAGCAGCGTACTTAAAGTTGGTGAGCAGTACTTC. It codes for CASSVLKVGEQYF.

The table lists this clone with a few counts. The chain is built from TRBV5-1 and TRBJ1-3, with D maybe TRBD1 (5 bases). Between the trimmed V and J ends, which lost 1 base and 3 bases, there was a span of 14 bases. CDR1 and CDR2 from the germline V gene are SGHRS and YFSETQ. The CDR3 length is 16 residues. CDR3 loop: CASSLMSRVDGNTIYF. As DNA, the CDR3 is TGCGCCAGCAGCTTGATGAGCAGGGTTGATGGAAACACCATATATTTT.

The rearrangement links TRBV6-1 to TRBJ2-3; TRBD1 matches 8 bases. The germline V gene encodes CDR1 MNHNS and CDR2 SASEGT. This CDR3 has 15 residues. J lost 2 bases, V lost 3 bases, and 4 bases had no gene match. The CDR3 loop reads CASSDRQGYTDTQYF. The CDR3 region has the DNA TGTGCCAGCAGTGACCGACAGGGGTACACAGATACGCAGTATTTT.

Details on this clone: Distinct nucleotide sequences in the sample also encode this CDR3. The chain carries TRBV7-9 and TRBJ2-7; D gene unclear. The germline V gene has CDR1 SEHNR and CDR2 FQNEAQ (reference sequence). This CDR3 is built from 14 residues. Deletions cut 0 bases from V and 2 bases from J, with 8 bases between. This CDR3 reads CASSLAGSAYEQYF. As DNA, the CDR3 is TGTGCCAGCAGCTTAGCGGGAAGTGCCTACGAGCAGTACTTC.

The V and J genes are TRBV24-1 and TRBJ2-2; D possibly matches TRBD1 or TRBD2 (6 bases each). Germline-derived CDR1 and CDR2 are KGHDR and SFDVKD. The V end lost 5 bases, the J end lost 6 bases, and 12 bases lay between the germline ends. The CDR3 extends over 14 amino acids. CDR3 amino acids: CATSGGADAGELFF. In DNA, the CDR3 is TGTGCCACCAGTGGGGGGGCCGACGCCGGGGAGCTGTTTTTT.